This is a list of T cell receptor beta chains from one sample in a study of response to subunit inactivated influenza vaccine. MiXCR, run by TCRdb on the RT-PCR reads, gives a single entry per CDR3 protein. The table has roughly 540,000 distinct CDR3 sequences, 20% to 25% seen once. The data were also submitted as part of a second study, on T cells expressing NK-cell markers.

The starting material was CD4+ T cells sorted from PBMCs, obtained approximately 13 days after vaccination. These receptors all come from a man between 50 and 59 years old who received an inactivated influenza vaccine. Both conserved end residues are part of each CDR3. The order of the fields is CDR3 length, D gene, J gene, V gene, clone size, CDR3 DNA, CDR3 protein. A D gene is named only where the DNA matches it firmly. The size field is filled for only some rows; it gives once, few, many or a size class.

len: 15; d_gene: TRBD2; j_gene: TRBJ2-5; v_gene: TRBV6-1; abundance: .; CDR3nt: TGTGCCAGCAGTACGAAGCGGGGAATCCAAGAGACCCAGTACTTC; CDR3aa: CASSTKRGIQETQYF
len: 12; d_gene: .; j_gene: TRBJ1-4; v_gene: TRBV20-1; abundance: few; CDR3nt: TGCAGTGCTAGAGGGTCAGATGAAAAACTGTTTTTT; CDR3aa: CSARGSDEKLFF
len: 18; d_gene: TRBD2; j_gene: TRBJ2-1; v_gene: TRBV7-8; abundance: .; CDR3nt: TGTGCCAGCAGCTTACGGCGGCTAGCGGGAGGGCTTTACAATGAGCAGTTCTTC; CDR3aa: CASSLRRLAGGLYNEQFF
len: 13; d_gene: TRBD1; j_gene: TRBJ2-7; v_gene: TRBV29-1; abundance: .; CDR3nt: TGCAGCGTTGGACAGGGACGCTCCTACGAGCAGTACTTC; CDR3aa: CSVGQGRSYEQYF
len: 13; d_gene: .; j_gene: TRBJ1-5; v_gene: TRBV7-6; abundance: few; CDR3nt: TGTGCCAGCAGCCCCATGGTCGGTCAGCCCCAGCATTTT; CDR3aa: CASSPMVGQPQHF
len: 14; d_gene: .; j_gene: TRBJ1-2; v_gene: TRBV4-2; abundance: .; CDR3nt: TGTGCCAGCAGCCAATCGTACGGGGTGGGAGGCTACACCTTC; CDR3aa: CASSQSYGVGGYTF
len: 16; d_gene: .; j_gene: TRBJ2-1; v_gene: TRBV7-9; abundance: .; CDR3nt: TGTGCCAGCAGCTTTTTGGACACGAGCTCCTACAATGAGCAGTTCTTC; CDR3aa: CASSFLDTSSYNEQFF
len: 16; d_gene: TRBD1; j_gene: TRBJ1-2; v_gene: TRBV18; abundance: .; CDR3nt: TGTGCCAGCTCCCTCACAGGACAGGGAGATGACTATGGCTACACCTTC; CDR3aa: CASSLTGQGDDYGYTF
len: 13; d_gene: .; j_gene: TRBJ2-7; v_gene: TRBV9; abundance: many; CDR3nt: TGTGCCAGCAGCGTAGCCCCTTCCTACGAGCAGTACTTC; CDR3aa: CASSVAPSYEQYF
len: 17; d_gene: .; j_gene: TRBJ1-4; v_gene: TRBV7-9; abundance: few; CDR3nt: TGTGCCAGCAGCGAAGATCGGGCAGTGTGGGGAAATGAAAAACTGTTTTTT; CDR3aa: CASSEDRAVWGNEKLFF
len: 14; d_gene: .; j_gene: TRBJ1-1; v_gene: TRBV30; abundance: few; CDR3nt: TGTGCCTGGAGCCCCTACGAGGGGAACACTGAAGCTTTCTTT; CDR3aa: CAWSPYEGNTEAFF
len: 15; d_gene: TRBD2; j_gene: TRBJ2-5; v_gene: TRBV4-3; abundance: .; CDR3nt: TGCGCCAGCAGCCTGGGACTAGCGGCGTCCGAGACCCAGTACTTC; CDR3aa: CASSLGLAASETQYF
len: 16; d_gene: .; j_gene: TRBJ1-4; v_gene: TRBV5-1; abundance: .; CDR3nt: TGCGCCAGCAGCTTGGGAACGTCTCCAACTAATGAAAAACTGTTTTTT; CDR3aa: CASSLGTSPTNEKLFF
len: 14; d_gene: .; j_gene: TRBJ2-7; v_gene: TRBV6-5; abundance: .; CDR3nt: TGTGCCAGCAGTTCTCCCGGGGGCATGGGCGAGCAGTACTTC; CDR3aa: CASSSPGGMGEQYF
len: 16; d_gene: .; j_gene: TRBJ1-5; v_gene: TRBV4-2; abundance: many; CDR3nt: TGTGCCAGCGCCCCGACAGTCGGGGATAGCAATCAGCCCCAGCATTTT; CDR3aa: CASAPTVGDSNQPQHF
len: 16; d_gene: TRBD1; j_gene: TRBJ2-4; v_gene: TRBV5-4; abundance: few; CDR3nt: TGTGCCAGCAGCACGGGACAGGAGTTAGCCAAAAACATTCAGTACTTC; CDR3aa: CASSTGQELAKNIQYF
len: 17; d_gene: TRBD1; j_gene: TRBJ2-2; v_gene: TRBV6-5; abundance: .; CDR3nt: TGTGCCAGCATTACCGTTCGGGACAGGGGGGGACCCGGGGAGCTGTTTTTT; CDR3aa: CASITVRDRGGPGELFF
len: 18; d_gene: .; j_gene: TRBJ2-7; v_gene: TRBV20-1; abundance: few; CDR3nt: TGCAGTGCTAGAGCCACCCCGGGCCCAGTCCCGATCTCCTACGAGCAGTACTTC; CDR3aa: CSARATPGPVPISYEQYF
len: 13; d_gene: .; j_gene: TRBJ2-5; v_gene: TRBV20-1; abundance: .; CDR3nt: TGCAGTGCCCCCACAGGGGGGGGGGAGACCCAGTACTTC; CDR3aa: CSAPTGGGETQYF
len: 15; d_gene: TRBD2; j_gene: TRBJ2-5; v_gene: TRBV14; abundance: .; CDR3nt: TGTGCCAGCAGCCAAGATTGGACTAGCAGAGGGACCCAGTACTTC; CDR3aa: CASSQDWTSRGTQYF
len: 10; d_gene: .; j_gene: TRBJ1-2; v_gene: TRBV29-1; abundance: many; CDR3nt: TGCAGCGTTGAAAAGAGCGGCTACACCTTC; CDR3aa: CSVEKSGYTF
len: 15; d_gene: .; j_gene: TRBJ2-5; v_gene: TRBV6-1; abundance: few; CDR3nt: TGTGCCAGCCGTCAGGCGGGCCACTTCCAAGAGACCCAGTACTTC; CDR3aa: CASRQAGHFQETQYF
len: 15; d_gene: .; j_gene: TRBJ2-2; v_gene: TRBV9; abundance: .; CDR3nt: TGTGCCAGCAGCCCTCAGGGGTTAAACACCGGGGAGCTGTTTTTT; CDR3aa: CASSPQGLNTGELFF
len: 13; d_gene: TRBD2; j_gene: TRBJ2-1; v_gene: TRBV3-1; abundance: few; CDR3nt: TGTGCCAGCAGCCGAGGACTAGCGGGAGCCAAGTTCTTC; CDR3aa: CASSRGLAGAKFF
len: 15; d_gene: .; j_gene: TRBJ1-2; v_gene: TRBV18; abundance: .; CDR3nt: TGTGCCAGCTCACCATCAATGTCAGGGTTTGATGGCTACACCTTC; CDR3aa: CASSPSMSGFDGYTF
len: 14; d_gene: .; j_gene: TRBJ1-2; v_gene: TRBV15; abundance: few; CDR3nt: TGTGCCACCAGCAGAGAAGACCAGGGTGCGGGCTACACCTTC; CDR3aa: CATSREDQGAGYTF
len: 19; d_gene: .; j_gene: TRBJ2-6; v_gene: TRBV18; abundance: .; CDR3nt: TGTGCCAGCTCACCAAGGATACCAGGACAGACCTCTGGGGCCAACGTCCTGACTTTC; CDR3aa: CASSPRIPGQTSGANVLTF
len: 18; d_gene: TRBD2; j_gene: TRBJ2-3; v_gene: TRBV28; abundance: few; CDR3nt: TGTGCCAGCAGCTTCCACATCCGGGGGGGCCGGGGCACAGATACGCAGTATTTT; CDR3aa: CASSFHIRGGRGTDTQYF
len: 14; d_gene: .; j_gene: TRBJ2-3; v_gene: TRBV4-3; abundance: .; CDR3nt: TGCGCCAGCAGCCAATACAAGGGAACGAATACGCAGTATTTT; CDR3aa: CASSQYKGTNTQYF
len: 12; d_gene: .; j_gene: TRBJ2-3; v_gene: TRBV9; abundance: .; CDR3nt: TGTGCCAGCAGCGTAGTAGGGGATACGCAGTATTTT; CDR3aa: CASSVVGDTQYF
len: 17; d_gene: TRBD2; j_gene: TRBJ2-2; v_gene: TRBV6-2/TRBV6-3; abundance: .; CDR3nt: TGTGCCAGCAGTTACCTAGCGGGGGGGCCGGACACCGGGGAGCTGTTTTTT; CDR3aa: CASSYLAGGPDTGELFF
len: 16; d_gene: TRBD1; j_gene: TRBJ2-5; v_gene: TRBV5-5; abundance: .; CDR3nt: TGTGCCAGCAGCTTGAGGGCGACAGGGGGCCAAGAGACCCAGTACTTC; CDR3aa: CASSLRATGGQETQYF
len: 15; d_gene: TRBD2; j_gene: TRBJ2-7; v_gene: TRBV30; abundance: .; CDR3nt: TGTGCCTGGAGTGGGAGCGGGAGGGTCTCCTACGAGCAGTACTTC; CDR3aa: CAWSGSGRVSYEQYF
len: 14; d_gene: TRBD2; j_gene: TRBJ2-7; v_gene: TRBV20-1; abundance: many; CDR3nt: TGCAGTGCTCCAACTAGCGGGAGAGGGTGGGAGCAGTACTTC; CDR3aa: CSAPTSGRGWEQYF
len: 17; d_gene: .; j_gene: TRBJ2-7; v_gene: TRBV5-1; abundance: few; CDR3nt: TGCGCCAGCAGCTTGGACGCGGCATGGACGCCTTCCTACGAGCAGTACTTC; CDR3aa: CASSLDAAWTPSYEQYF
len: 15; d_gene: .; j_gene: TRBJ2-3; v_gene: TRBV6-1; abundance: few; CDR3nt: TGTGCCAGCAGTGACGCGGCTTACAGCACAGATACGCAGTATTTT; CDR3aa: CASSDAAYSTDTQYF
len: 15; d_gene: .; j_gene: TRBJ2-1; v_gene: TRBV12-3/TRBV12-4; abundance: many; CDR3nt: TGTGCCAGCAGTTACGGTAGCGTCCCCTGGAATGAGCAGTTCTTC; CDR3aa: CASSYGSVPWNEQFF
len: 11; d_gene: .; j_gene: TRBJ2-1; v_gene: TRBV7-9; abundance: few; CDR3nt: TGTGCCAGCAGCTTTGGGGGGAAGCAGTTCTTC; CDR3aa: CASSFGGKQFF
len: 15; d_gene: .; j_gene: TRBJ2-2; v_gene: TRBV28; abundance: few; CDR3nt: TGTGCCAGCAGGTCCGCCGCCCAGGGGTCCGGGGAGCTGTTTTTT; CDR3aa: CASRSAAQGSGELFF
len: 15; d_gene: .; j_gene: TRBJ2-1; v_gene: TRBV11-2; abundance: .; CDR3nt: TGTGCCAGCAGCTTAACGGGTAACTCCTACACTGAGCAGTTCTTC; CDR3aa: CASSLTGNSYTEQFF